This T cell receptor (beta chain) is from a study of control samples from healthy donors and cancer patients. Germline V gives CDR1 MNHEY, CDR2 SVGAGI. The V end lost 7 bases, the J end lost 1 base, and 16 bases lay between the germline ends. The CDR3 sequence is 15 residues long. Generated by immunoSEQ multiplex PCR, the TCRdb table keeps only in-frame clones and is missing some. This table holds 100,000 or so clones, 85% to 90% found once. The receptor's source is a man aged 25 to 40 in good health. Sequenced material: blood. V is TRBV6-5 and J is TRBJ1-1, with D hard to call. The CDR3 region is CASTLGGRPNTEAFF. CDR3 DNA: TGTGCCAGCACTTTAGGTGGCAGGCCGAACACTGAAGCTTTCTTT.